What follows is one T cell receptor beta chain and its context. This specimen comes from a study of blood T cell repertoires in COVID-19. The table came from immunoSEQ multiplex PCR; TCRdb's copy has only in-frame clones and leaves some out. Of roughly 140,000 clones in the sample, around 79% are singletons; the top ten hold roughly 8.7%. V lost 6 bases to trimming and J lost 1 base; unmatched junction nucleotides: 4. CDR1 is MNHEY and CDR2 is SMNVEV in the germline V gene (reference sequence). This CDR3 comprises 15 residues. The chain carries TRBV27 and TRBJ1-5; 9 nucleotides align to TRBD1. This sequence originates from a man over 45 with active or convalescent COVID-19. The material sequenced was peripheral blood. CDR3 DNA sequence: TGTGCCAGCAGGGGACAGGGCGGGAGCAATCAGCCCCAGCATTTT. Translating it yields CASRGQGGSNQPQHF.